This record looks at one TCR beta chain sequence and its context. Its antigen specificity is not known. Base qualities are not provided; no much larger clone lies one nucleotide away. Deletion took 1 base off V and 5 bases off J, with a span of 5 bases between the germline ends. Reading the germline V gene gives CDR1 SGHAT and CDR2 FQNNGV. There are 12 amino acids in the CDR3, from cysteine to phenylalanine inclusive. Kept here is only the CDR3 DNA, which spans 36 bases and is read in frame from base 1. The collaborating institutions used their own protocols to collect whole blood in K2EDTA tubes. For TCRbeta analysis, collaborators shipped samples in one of three forms: frozen whole blood, isolated PBMCs, or DNA extracted from either of those sample types. The entry originates in a study of blood T cell repertoires in COVID-19 (dated by TCRdb to 2019 to 2021). Context from the whole study: Collaborator samples came from the United States, Italy and Spain and covered acute and convalescent phases of COVID-19. The prospective study material was composed of cDNA or gDNA derived from T cells, B-cell-depleted T cells, or PBMCs. Deeply sampled blood TCRbeta repertoires from subjects exposed to, actively infected with, or recovered from COVID-19 were included in the dataset. A freely available public database, intended as a resource for researchers studying the immune response to SARS-CoV-2, is where the repertoires were released. The samples were drawn from the first 160 participants of the ongoing ImmuneRACE study and from over a thousand subjects provided by 6 global collaborators. Sample metadata almost always included a de-identified subject ID, COVID-19 status, age in years and sex. Where available, HLA class I and class II types were obtained from metadata supplied by the sample provider rather than from assay-based typing.

TCRbeta CDR3 regions were amplified from genomic DNA using the immunoSEQ Assay, a bias-controlled multiplex PCR. The paper's processing steps were these. The number of nucleated cells in each sample was estimated from the amplification of reference gene primers within the assay. To quantify the absolute abundance of each unique TCRbeta CDR3 rearrangement, sequence reads were collapsed and filtered. Productive Simpson clonality was computed per sample as the square root of Simpson's diversity index over productive rearrangements. Not all clones reach the TCRdb copy of this immuneACCESS table, which keeps in-frame sequences only. Checked studies attribute under half of the gap to unresolved V genes and leave the rest unexplained. V, J and clone size derive from that table, while D and trimming were established from the DNA sequence. The sample records tens of thousands of clones, 87% of which are singletons. The ten largest clonotypes hold around 4.5% of the sample.

What the research found in general, with its limitations: The quantity of clinical and demographic metadata differed by source and by participant and was supplied without curation.

The receptor chain draws on TRBV11-2 and TRBJ1-2, with the D gene too uncertain to name. The sequenced sample consisted of peripheral blood. The clonotype was recovered from a human donor in a cohort sampled during active COVID-19. This receptor carries the CDR3 CASSLGGYGYTF. The DNA sequence is given as TGTGCCAGCAGCTTAGGAGGTTATGGCTACACCTTC. The full variable domain, completed from the reference TRBV11-2 and TRBJ1-2 proteins outside the CDR3, reads EAGVAQSPRYKIIEKRQSVAFWCNPISGHATLYWYQQILGQGPKLLIQFQNNGVVDDSQLPKDRFSAERLKGVDSTLKIQPAKLEDSAVYLCASSLGGYGYTFGSGTRLTVV.